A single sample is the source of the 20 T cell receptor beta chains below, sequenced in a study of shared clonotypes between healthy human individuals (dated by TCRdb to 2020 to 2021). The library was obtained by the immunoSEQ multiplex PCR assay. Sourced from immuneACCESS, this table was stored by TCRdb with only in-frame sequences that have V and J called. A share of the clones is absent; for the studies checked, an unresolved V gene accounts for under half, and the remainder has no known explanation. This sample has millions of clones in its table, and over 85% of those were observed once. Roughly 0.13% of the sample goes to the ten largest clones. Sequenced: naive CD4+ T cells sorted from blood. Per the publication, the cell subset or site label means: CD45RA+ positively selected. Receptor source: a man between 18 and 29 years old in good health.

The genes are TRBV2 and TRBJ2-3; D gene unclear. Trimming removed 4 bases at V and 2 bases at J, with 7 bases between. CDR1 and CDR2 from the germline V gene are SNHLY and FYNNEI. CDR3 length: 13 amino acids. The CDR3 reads CASSVFATDTQYF. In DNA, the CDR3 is TGTGCCAGCAGTGTTTTCGCCACAGATACGCAGTATTTT.

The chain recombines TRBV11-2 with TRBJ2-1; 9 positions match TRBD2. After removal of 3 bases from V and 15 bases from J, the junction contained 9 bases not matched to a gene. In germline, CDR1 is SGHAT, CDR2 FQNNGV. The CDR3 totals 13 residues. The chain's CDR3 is CASSLDAGGPRFF. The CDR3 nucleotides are TGTGCCAGCAGCTTGGACGCGGGGGGGCCGCGGTTCTTC.

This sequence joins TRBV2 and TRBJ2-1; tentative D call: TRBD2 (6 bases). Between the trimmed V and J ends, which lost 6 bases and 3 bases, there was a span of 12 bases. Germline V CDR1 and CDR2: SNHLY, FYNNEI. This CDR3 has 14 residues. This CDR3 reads CASRTGLSYNEQFF. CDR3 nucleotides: TGTGCCAGCAGGACGGGACTGAGCTACAATGAGCAGTTCTTC.

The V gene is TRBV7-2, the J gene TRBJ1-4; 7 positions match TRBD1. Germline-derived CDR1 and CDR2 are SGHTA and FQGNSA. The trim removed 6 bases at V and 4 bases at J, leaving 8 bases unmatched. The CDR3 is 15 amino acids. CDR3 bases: TGTGCCAGCAGAATCCGGGACAGTTATAATGAAAAACTGTTTTTT. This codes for CASRIRDSYNEKLFF.

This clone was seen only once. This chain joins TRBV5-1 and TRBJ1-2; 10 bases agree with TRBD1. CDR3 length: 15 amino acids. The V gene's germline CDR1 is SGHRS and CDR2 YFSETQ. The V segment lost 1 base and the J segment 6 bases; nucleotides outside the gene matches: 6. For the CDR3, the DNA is TGCGCCAGCAGCTTGTTTTCGGGACAGGGGAATGGCTACACCTTC. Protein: CASSLFSGQGNGYTF.

For the CDR3, the DNA is TGTGCCAGCAGTCAGCAGGGGCCGCTCATCGAGCAGTACTTC. This codes for CASSQQGPLIEQYF. This chain uses TRBV28 with TRBJ2-7, with a weak D call TRBD1 (6 bases). This CDR3 region has 14 residues. Germline V gene data show CDR1 as MDHEN and CDR2 as SYDVKM. Deletions cut 5 bases from V and 6 bases from J, with 17 bases between.

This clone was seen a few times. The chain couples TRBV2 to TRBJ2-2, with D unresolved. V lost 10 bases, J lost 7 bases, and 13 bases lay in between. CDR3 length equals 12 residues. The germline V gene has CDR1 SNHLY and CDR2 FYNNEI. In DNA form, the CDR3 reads TGTGCCACCGGAGTAGCTGGCGGGGAGCTGTTTTTT. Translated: CATGVAGGELFF.

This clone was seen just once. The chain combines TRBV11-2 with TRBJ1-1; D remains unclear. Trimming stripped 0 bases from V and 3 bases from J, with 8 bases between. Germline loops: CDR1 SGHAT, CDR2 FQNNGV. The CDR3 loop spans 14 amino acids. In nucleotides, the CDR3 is TGTGCCAGCAGCTTAGATCTAAGCTACACTGAAGCTTTCTTT. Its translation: CASSLDLSYTEAFF.

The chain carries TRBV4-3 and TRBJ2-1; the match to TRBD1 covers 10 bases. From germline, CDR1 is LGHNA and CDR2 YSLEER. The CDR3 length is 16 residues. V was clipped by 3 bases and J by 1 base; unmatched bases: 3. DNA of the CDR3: TGCGCCAGCAGCCAGGACAGGGGGATTTCCTACAATGAGCAGTTCTTC. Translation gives CASSQDRGISYNEQFF.

The CDR3, as DNA: TGTGCCAGCAGCTTAAAGGTGGGAGAAATCACAGATACGCAGTATTTT. Its translation is CASSLKVGEITDTQYF. V usage is TRBV11-2 and J usage is TRBJ2-3; tentative D call: TRBD2 (5 bases). CDR1 and CDR2 (germline): SGHAT, FQNNGV. The CDR3 loop spans 16 amino acids. V was shortened by 2 bases and J by 2 bases, with 14 bases between the two germline ends. The whole variable domain, filled in from reference TRBV11-2 and TRBJ2-3, reads EAGVAQSPRYKIIEKRQSVAFWCNPISGHATLYWYQQILGQGPKLLIQFQNNGVVDDSQLPKDRFSAERLKGVDSTLKIQPAKLEDSAVYLCASSLKVGEITDTQYFGPGTRLTVL.

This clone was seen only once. The CDR3 sequence: CASRVQTGIPDTQYF. The CDR3 DNA is TGTGCCAGCAGAGTCCAGACAGGGATTCCAGATACGCAGTATTTT. The chain carries TRBV6-1 and TRBJ2-3, with 7 positions matching TRBD1. V trimming: 6 bases; J trimming: 4 bases; junction bases outside the gene matches: 10. The germline CDR1 and CDR2 sequences are MNHNS and SASEGT. This CDR3 comprises 15 residues.

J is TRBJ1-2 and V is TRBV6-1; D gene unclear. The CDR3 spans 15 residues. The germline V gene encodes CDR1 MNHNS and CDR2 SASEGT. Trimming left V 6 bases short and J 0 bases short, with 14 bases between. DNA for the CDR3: TGTGCCAGCAGGACCGACTGGCGAGCTAACTATGGCTACACCTTC. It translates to CASRTDWRANYGYTF.

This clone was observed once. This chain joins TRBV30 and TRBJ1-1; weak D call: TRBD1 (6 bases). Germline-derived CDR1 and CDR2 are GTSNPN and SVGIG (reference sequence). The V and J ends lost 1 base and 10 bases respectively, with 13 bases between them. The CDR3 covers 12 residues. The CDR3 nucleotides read TGTGCCTGGAGTGGAGGAGGGGGGGTAGCTTTCTTT. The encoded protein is CAWSGGGGVAFF.

CDR3 in DNA: TGTGCCAGCAACACCGGGACAGGGAAGCGTGAAAAACTGTTTTTT. Amino acid sequence: CASNTGTGKREKLFF. The genes are TRBV2 and TRBJ1-4, with TRBD1 matching over 9 bases. Germline V gene lookup returns CDR1 SNHLY and CDR2 FYNNEI. CDR3 length: 15 amino acids. With V trimmed by 7 bases and J by 7 bases, 10 bases remained unmatched. Full variable domain (rest looked up from reference TRBV2 and TRBJ1-4): EPEVTQTPSHQVTQMGQEVILRCVPISNHLYFYWYRQILGQKVEFLVSFYNNEISEKSEIFDDQFSVERPDGSNFTLKIRSTKLEDSAMYFCASNTGTGKREKLFFGSGTQLSVL.

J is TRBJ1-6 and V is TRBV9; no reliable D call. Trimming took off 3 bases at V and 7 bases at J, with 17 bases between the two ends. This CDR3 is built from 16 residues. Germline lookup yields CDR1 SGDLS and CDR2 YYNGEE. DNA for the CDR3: TGTGCCAGCAGCGCCCACGTGGGGTTGGCCAATTCACCCCTCCACTTT. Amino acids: CASSAHVGLANSPLHF.

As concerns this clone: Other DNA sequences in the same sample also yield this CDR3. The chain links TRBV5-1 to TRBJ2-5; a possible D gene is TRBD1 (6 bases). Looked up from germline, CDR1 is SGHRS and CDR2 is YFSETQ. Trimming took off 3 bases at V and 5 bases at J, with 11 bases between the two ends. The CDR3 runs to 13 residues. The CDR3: CASSSTGTETQYF. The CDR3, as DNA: TGCGCCAGCAGCTCCACAGGGACGGAGACCCAGTACTTC.

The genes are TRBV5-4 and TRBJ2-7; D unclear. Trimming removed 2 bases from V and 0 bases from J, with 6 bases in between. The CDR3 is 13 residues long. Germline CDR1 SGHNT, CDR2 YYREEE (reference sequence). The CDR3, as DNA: TGTGCCAGCAGCTTTCTAAACTCCTACGAGCAGTACTTC. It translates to CASSFLNSYEQYF.

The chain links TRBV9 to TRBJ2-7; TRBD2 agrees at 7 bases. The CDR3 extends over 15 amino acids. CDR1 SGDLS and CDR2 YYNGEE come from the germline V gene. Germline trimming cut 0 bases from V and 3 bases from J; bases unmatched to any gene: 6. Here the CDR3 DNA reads TGTGCCAGCAGCGTAGGATCCTCGGGAGGCTACGAGCAGTACTTC. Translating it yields CASSVGSSGGYEQYF.

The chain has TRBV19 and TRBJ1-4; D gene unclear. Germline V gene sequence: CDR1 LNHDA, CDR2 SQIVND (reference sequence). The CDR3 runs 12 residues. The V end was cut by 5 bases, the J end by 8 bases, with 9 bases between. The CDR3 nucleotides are TGTGCCAGTAGTCAGCTTATGGAAAAACTGTTTTTT. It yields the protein CASSQLMEKLFF. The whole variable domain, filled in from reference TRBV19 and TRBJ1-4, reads DGGITQSPKYLFRKEGQNVTLSCEQNLNHDAMYWYRQDPGQGLRLIYYSQIVNDFQKGDIAEGYSVSREKKESFPLTVTSAQKNPTAFYLCASSQLMEKLFFGSGTQLSVL.

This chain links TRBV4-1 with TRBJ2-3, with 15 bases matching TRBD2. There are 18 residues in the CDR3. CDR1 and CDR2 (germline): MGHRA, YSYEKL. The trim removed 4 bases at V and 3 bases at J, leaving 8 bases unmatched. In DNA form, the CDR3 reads TGCGCCAGCAGCCGGGCCGGGACTAGCGGGGGGATAACAGATACGCAGTATTTT. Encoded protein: CASSRAGTSGGITDTQYF.